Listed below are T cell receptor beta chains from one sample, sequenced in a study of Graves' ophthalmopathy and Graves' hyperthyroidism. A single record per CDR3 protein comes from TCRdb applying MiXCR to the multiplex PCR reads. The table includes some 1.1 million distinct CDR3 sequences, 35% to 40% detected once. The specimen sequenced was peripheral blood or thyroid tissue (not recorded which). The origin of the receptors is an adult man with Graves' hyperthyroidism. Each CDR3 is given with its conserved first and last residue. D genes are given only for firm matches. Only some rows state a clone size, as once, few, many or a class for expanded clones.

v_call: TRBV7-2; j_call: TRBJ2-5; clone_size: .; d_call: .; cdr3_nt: TGTGCCAGCAGCGCCGGAGCGGCTCAAGAGACCCAGTACTTC; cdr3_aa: CASSAGAAQETQYF
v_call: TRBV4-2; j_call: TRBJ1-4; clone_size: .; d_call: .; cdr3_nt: TGTGCCAGCAGCCAAGATCTGAACAGTAATGAAAAACTGTTTTTT; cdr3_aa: CASSQDLNSNEKLFF
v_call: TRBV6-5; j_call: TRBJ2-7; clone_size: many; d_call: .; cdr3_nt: TGTGCCAGCAGTTACGCTGGTGGCTACGAGCAGTACTTC; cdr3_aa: CASSYAGGYEQYF
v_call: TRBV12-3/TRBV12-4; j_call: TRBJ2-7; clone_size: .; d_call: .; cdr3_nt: TGTGCCAGCAGTTTAGCGCGGACATCTGGCTTCGAGCAGTACTTC; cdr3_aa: CASSLARTSGFEQYF
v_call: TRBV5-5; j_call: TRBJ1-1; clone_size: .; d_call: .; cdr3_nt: TGTGCCAGCAGCTTGGAACAGGCCCCTCGCCGCAGGGTCGCTGAAGCTTTCTTT; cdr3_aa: CASSLEQAPRRRVAEAFF
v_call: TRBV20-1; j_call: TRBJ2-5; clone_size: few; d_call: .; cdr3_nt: TGCAGTGCTAGAGGGTCTAGCAAAGAGACCCAGTACTTC; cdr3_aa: CSARGSSKETQYF
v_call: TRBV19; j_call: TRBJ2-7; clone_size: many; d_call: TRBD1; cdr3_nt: TGTGCCAGTACCCCGGGACAGAACTACGAGCAGTACTTC; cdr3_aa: CASTPGQNYEQYF
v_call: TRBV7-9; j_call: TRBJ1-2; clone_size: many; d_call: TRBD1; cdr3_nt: TGTGCCAGCAGCACAACTCGACAGGGAGGCGGCTACACCTTC; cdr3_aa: CASSTTRQGGGYTF
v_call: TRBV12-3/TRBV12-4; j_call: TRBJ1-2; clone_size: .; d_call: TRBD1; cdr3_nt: TGTGCCAGCAGTTCCCGGGACAGGGAGGATAACGGCTACACCTTC; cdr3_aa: CASSSRDREDNGYTF
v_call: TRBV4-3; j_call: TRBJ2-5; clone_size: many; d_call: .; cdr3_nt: TGCGCCAGCAGCCATTCAAACCGGGACATAGAGACCCAGTACTTC; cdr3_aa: CASSHSNRDIETQYF
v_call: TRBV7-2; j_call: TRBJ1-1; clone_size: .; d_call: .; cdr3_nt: TGTGCCAGCAGCTTAGAGTCGGGTACGAACACTGAAGCTTTCTTT; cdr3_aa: CASSLESGTNTEAFF
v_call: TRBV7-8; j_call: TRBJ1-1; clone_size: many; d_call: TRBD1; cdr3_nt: TGTGCCAGCAGCCCTCGGGACAGGGTAGTTTCTGAAGCTTTCTTT; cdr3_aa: CASSPRDRVVSEAFF
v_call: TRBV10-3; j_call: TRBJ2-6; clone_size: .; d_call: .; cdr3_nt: TGTGCCATCAGTTACGGCGGTAGTGGGGCCAACGTCCTGACTTTC; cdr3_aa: CAISYGGSGANVLTF
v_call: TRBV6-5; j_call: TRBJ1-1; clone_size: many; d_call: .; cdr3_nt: TGTGCCAGCAGTTACTCTCTCAGGGACGGGGCTTTCTTT; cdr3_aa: CASSYSLRDGAFF
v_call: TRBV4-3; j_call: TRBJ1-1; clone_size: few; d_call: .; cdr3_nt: TGCGCCAGCAGCCAAGTGGGCTTGGGGACTGAAGCTTTCTTT; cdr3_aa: CASSQVGLGTEAFF
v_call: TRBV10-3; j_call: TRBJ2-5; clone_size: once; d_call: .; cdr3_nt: TGTGCCATCAGTGACAGGGTGCACCAAGAGACCCAGTACTTC; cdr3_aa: CAISDRVHQETQYF